This section outlines one TCR beta chain sequence together with its context. Sequence at one end of the junction differs from germline and may be a read error. This sample was included in a study of preoperative IRX-2 immunotherapy in early breast cancer. Treatment defined: preoperative locoregional IRX-2 cytokine immunotherapy. Libraries were prepared by immunoSEQ multiplex PCR; TCRdb keeps only in-frame clonotypes and omits some of them. The table has under 30,000 clones, 75% to 90% seen once. The receptor was derived from a human donor with breast cancer. Sequenced here: tumor tissue, sampled after IRX-2 immunotherapy.

CDR3 in DNA: TGTGCCAGCACAATACGGGACAGGGGCGGATATGGCCACACCTTC. This translates into CASTIRDRGGYGHTF. The J gene is TRBJ1-2, the V gene TRBV2; TRBD1 aligns across 10 bases. The CDR3 consists of 15 residues. In germline, CDR1 is SNHLY, CDR2 FYNNEI.